These T cell receptor beta chains were read from a single sample in a study of cytomegalovirus exposure and HLA in healthy donors. TCRdb's copy holds only in-frame clones and misses some; the assay was immunoSEQ multiplex PCR. The sample has around 150,000 clones; 75% to 85% are singletons. The sequenced material came from PBMCs. Source of these receptors: a human donor in good health. Both conserved end residues are part of each CDR3. Each record gives: V gene, J gene, D gene, clone size, CDR3 DNA, CDR3 protein. A D gene is named only where the DNA matches it firmly. Size is stated for part of the rows, as once, few or many counts, or as a class when the clone is expanded.

TRBV7-3	TRBJ2-1	TRBD2	-	TGTGCCAGCAGCTTAAACCCAGGACTAGCGGTCCATTATATAGGGTACAATGAGCAGTTCTTC	CASSLNPGLAVHYIGYNEQFF
TRBV6-6	TRBJ2-1	TRBD1	-	TGTGCCAGCAGTTACCCGGGACAGGTCGATGAGCAGTTCTTC	CASSYPGQVDEQFF
TRBV11-3	TRBJ2-1	TRBD1	-	TGTGCCAGCAACCCGGGACAGGAGGAAAATGAGCAGTTCTTC	CASNPGQEENEQFF
TRBV4-2	TRBJ2-7	-	once	TGTGCCAGCAGCCAAATTGGGTTAGCGGTTTCCTACGAGCAGTACTTC	CASSQIGLAVSYEQYF
TRBV7-6	TRBJ2-1	TRBD2	-	TGTGCCAGCAGCTTAGGACTAGCGGGACCGAATGAGCAGTTCTTC	CASSLGLAGPNEQFF
TRBV28	TRBJ1-6	-	once	TGTGCCAGCAGTTTGCAGGGGAGCTCCTATAATTCACCCCTCCACTTT	CASSLQGSSYNSPLHF
TRBV2	TRBJ2-7	TRBD1	-	TGTGCCAGCAGTGTTAGGACAGGTGCCTACGAGCAGTACTTC	CASSVRTGAYEQYF
TRBV6-1	TRBJ2-7	-	few	TGTGCCACCGGCGTCAGGGGCGTCTCCTACGAGCAGTACTTC	CATGVRGVSYEQYF
TRBV15	TRBJ2-1	-	few	TGTGCCACCAGCAGAGATAGGGGGGGGAGCGAGCAGTTCTTC	CATSRDRGGSEQFF
TRBV27	TRBJ1-1	TRBD1	-	TGTGCCAGCAGTTTAATGAAGGTGGCAGGGGGGAACACTGAAGCTTTCTTT	CASSLMKVAGGNTEAFF
TRBV2	TRBJ2-2	TRBD1	-	TGTGCCAGCTCGGGACAGAGAAGCACCGGGGAGCTGTTTTTT	CASSGQRSTGELFF
TRBV4-1	TRBJ2-3	-	-	TGCGCCAGCAGCCAAGGTATCTCTAGTCCCACAGATACGCAGTATTTT	CASSQGISSPTDTQYF
TRBV5-1	TRBJ2-3	TRBD1	few	TGCGCCAGCAGCTTACAGGGGGCGCGGGGAGATACGCAGTATTTT	CASSLQGARGDTQYF
TRBV10-1	TRBJ1-5	TRBD1	-	TGCGCCAGCAGTGGGGACAGGACGGTTCAGCCCCAGCATTTT	CASSGDRTVQPQHF
TRBV5-1	TRBJ2-7	TRBD1	-	TGCGCCAGCAGCCAAGGGGACAGGAAATACGAGGTCGTTGGGAAATACGAGCAGTACTTC	CASSQGDRKYEVVGKYEQYF
TRBV30	TRBJ1-6	TRBD1	-	TGTGCCTGGAGTGTGGGGACAGGGGGTTGGGGACCCCTCCACTTT	CAWSVGTGGWGPLHF
TRBV6-5	TRBJ2-2	-	-	TGTGCCAGCCGGGGGTTAGGGAAAAACACCGGGGAGCTGTTTTTT	CASRGLGKNTGELFF
TRBV25-1	TRBJ1-6	TRBD1	once	TGTGCCAGCAGTGAATCCGGCAGGGGGATGAATTCACCCCTCCACTTT	CASSESGRGMNSPLHF
TRBV7-9	TRBJ1-1	TRBD1	-	TGTGCCAGCAGCTTAACAGGGGGCACTGAAGCTTTCTTT	CASSLTGGTEAFF
TRBV14	TRBJ1-2	TRBD1	-	TGTGCCAGCAGCCAAGGGGACAGGCCTCAAGGTGGCTACACCTTC	CASSQGDRPQGGYTF
TRBV5-1	TRBJ2-7	-	-	TGCGCCAGCAGCTTGGTTCAGGGGTTCGAGCAGTACTTC	CASSLVQGFEQYF
TRBV11-3	TRBJ2-1	TRBD2	-	TGTGCCAGCAGCTTAGATGGGACTAGCGCCTACAATGAGCAGTTCTTC	CASSLDGTSAYNEQFF
TRBV11-2	TRBJ2-7	-	-	TGTGCCAGCAGCTTTTCTAGCGTAAGCTCCTACGAGCAGTACTTC	CASSFSSVSSYEQYF
TRBV6-6	TRBJ1-6	-	-	TGTGCCAGCAGTTCAGTAGTAGCTTCACCCCTCCACTTT	CASSSVVASPLHF
TRBV11-2	TRBJ2-7	TRBD2	-	TGTGCCAGCAGCTTCGGTCGGACTAGCGGATTCTCCTACGAGCAGTACTTC	CASSFGRTSGFSYEQYF
TRBV4-3	TRBJ2-4	TRBD2	few	TGCGCCAGCAGCCAAGATCCCGGGAGGGACATTCAGTACTTC	CASSQDPGRDIQYF
TRBV19	TRBJ1-1	-	-	TGTGCCAGTAGTATCATTGGGGGGGGAAGGACTGAAGCTTTCTTT	CASSIIGGGRTEAFF
TRBV7-2	TRBJ2-1	TRBD1	once	TGTGCCAGCAGCTTAGTAGGGGACAGGGGTTACAATGAGCAGTTCTTC	CASSLVGDRGYNEQFF
TRBV6-1	TRBJ1-6	TRBD1	-	TGTGCCAGCAGTGAACCTCGACAGGGGGCAAACTATAATTCACCCCTCCACTTT	CASSEPRQGANYNSPLHF
TRBV7-9	TRBJ2-5	-	-	TGTGCCAGCAGTAAAAGGGGCCAAGAGACCCAGTACTTC	CASSKRGQETQYF
TRBV28	TRBJ2-7	TRBD1	-	TGTGCCAGCAGACCTCCGAGGACAGGGCAGTACGAGCAGTACTTC	CASRPPRTGQYEQYF
TRBV13	TRBJ1-1	TRBD1	-	TGTGCCAGCAGCTTAGAGGGACAGGGGGAAGTAGGCACTGAAGCTTTCTTT	CASSLEGQGEVGTEAFF
TRBV7-9	TRBJ1-1	-	-	TGTGCCAGCAGGAATACAGACCTGAACACTGAAGCTTTCTTT	CASRNTDLNTEAFF
TRBV29-1	TRBJ1-1	-	-	TGCAGCGGCAAAGACAGTAACACTGAAGCTTTCTTT	CSGKDSNTEAFF
TRBV19	TRBJ2-1	-	-	TGTGCCACCTCGATAGCGGCACTTTACAATGAGCAGTTCTTC	CATSIAALYNEQFF
TRBV5-6	TRBJ2-7	TRBD1	-	TGTGCCAGCAGCGTACAGGGGAGAGCATCCTACGAGCAGTACTTC	CASSVQGRASYEQYF
TRBV7-8	TRBJ1-5	TRBD1	-	TGTGCCAGCAGCCAAATCGGGACAGCTAATCAGCCCCAGCATTTT	CASSQIGTANQPQHF
TRBV7-2	TRBJ2-3	-	-	TGTGCCAGCAGCCTCCAACTAGATACGCAGTATTTT	CASSLQLDTQYF
TRBV4-2	TRBJ2-3	TRBD1	-	TGTGCCAGCAGCACGCGACAGGGGGTAGCAGATACGCAGTATTTT	CASSTRQGVADTQYF
TRBV18	TRBJ2-6	TRBD1	-	TGTGCCAGCTCACCATTACGACGACAGGGGGCGCAACCTGGGGCCAACGTCCTGACTTTC	CASSPLRRQGAQPGANVLTF
TRBV4-1	TRBJ2-1	-	-	TGCGCCAGCAGCCATTTAAAGCGGGCTACCTACAATGAGCAGTTCTTC	CASSHLKRATYNEQFF